This entry lists 5 T cell receptor beta chains sequenced from one sample in a study of PD-L1 blockade in urothelial cancer (dated by TCRdb to the late 2010s). The receptor library was made with the immunoSEQ multiplex PCR assay. The source is immuneACCESS, and TCRdb retained only in-frame sequences with V and J called. Part of the clones is not carried over; for the studies checked, unresolved V genes explain less than half of this, and the remainder is unexplained. For this sample there are over 20,000 clones; less than 90% appear just once. The ten largest clones add up to roughly 30% of the sample. Specimen: PBMCs, collected around atezolizumab (anti-PD-L1) treatment. The source is a man aged 60 to 69 with urothelial cancer.

The gene calls are TRBV7-2 and TRBJ2-7; 12 bases line up with TRBD2. V lost 0 bases, J lost 3 bases, and 3 bases stayed unmatched. The CDR3 runs 16 residues. The germline V gene encodes CDR1 SGHTA and CDR2 FQGNSA. CDR3 bases: TGTGCCAGCAGCTTAGCGCTAGCGGGGGGGCTCTACGAGCAGTACTTC. It encodes CASSLALAGGLYEQYF.

V is TRBV7-8 and J is TRBJ2-3, with 14 positions matching TRBD2. Germline V lookup: CDR1 SGHVS, CDR2 FQNEAQ. Unmatched junction bases numbered 7, after V lost 1 base and J lost 1 base. The CDR3 contains 19 residues. This CDR3 is CASSLEGLAGAVGTDTQYF. CDR3 in DNA: TGTGCCAGCAGCTTAGAGGGACTAGCGGGAGCAGTGGGCACAGATACGCAGTATTTT.

The chain couples TRBV6-4 to TRBJ2-3; perhaps TRBD2 as D (6 bases). Trimming left V 4 bases short and J 0 bases short, with 8 bases between. There are 14 residues in the CDR3. Germline V gene sequence: CDR1 MRHNA, CDR2 SNTAGT. The CDR3 loop reads CASSAGGSTDTQYF. The DNA of the CDR3 is TGTGCCAGCAGTGCCGGGGGAAGCACAGATACGCAGTATTTT.

The chain combines TRBV7-9 with TRBJ2-2; 9 nucleotides agree with TRBD1. The germline gives CDR1 SEHNR, CDR2 FQNEAQ (reference sequence). Germline trimming cut 5 bases from V and 6 bases from J; bases unmatched to any gene: 7. The length of the CDR3 is 15 residues. The CDR3 spells CASSTGQGEPGELFF. The CDR3 DNA is TGTGCCAGCAGCACGGGACAGGGAGAACCCGGGGAGCTGTTTTTT.

The chain couples TRBV7-8 to TRBJ2-5; 8 positions match TRBD1. V trimming: 0 bases; J trimming: 4 bases; junction bases outside the gene matches: 4. Per the germline V gene, CDR1 is SGHVS and CDR2 is FQNEAQ. The CDR3 has 15 amino acids. The CDR3 coding sequence is TGTGCCAGCAGCTTAGCGGGACAGGTCCGAGAGACCCAGTACTTC. It encodes CASSLAGQVRETQYF. Supplemented by reference TRBV7-8 and TRBJ2-5, the full variable domain reads GAGVSQSPRYKVAKRGQDVALRCDPISGHVSLFWYQQALGQGPEFLTYFQNEAQLDKSGLPSDRFFAERPEGSVSTLKIQRTQQEDSAVYLCASSLAGQVRETQYFGPGTRLLVL.